Listed below are T cell receptor beta chains from one sample, sequenced in a study of blood T cell repertoires in COVID-19. The assay was immunoSEQ multiplex PCR, and TCRdb's table has in-frame clones only and misses some. The sample consists of about 150,000 clones, approximately 80% of them appearing once. The specimen was peripheral blood. Receptor source: a man in his sixties who had recovered from COVID-19. Each CDR3 is given without its conserved first and last residue. Each record gives: D gene, J gene, clone size, V gene, CDR3 protein. The D gene is left open where the match is weak. A clone size is listed for some rows: how often the clone was seen (once, few, many), or a class if it is expanded.

>TRBD2|TRBJ2-1|NA|TRBV11-2
ASSLWLAGVNNEQF
>NA|TRBJ1-3|NA|TRBV28
ASSLFFGSGGSGNTIY
>TRBD1|TRBJ2-7|NA|TRBV15
ATSKGKGQGDEQY
>NA|TRBJ2-5|few|TRBV20-1
SVRDSETQY
>TRBD1|TRBJ1-2|few|TRBV5-1
ASSLGTGENYGYT
>NA|TRBJ1-1|few|TRBV29-1
SSGEGTEAF
>TRBD2|TRBJ2-2|once|TRBV2
ASSVGSRETGELF
>TRBD2|TRBJ2-3|NA|TRBV7-2
ASSPGGAGETGTQY
>TRBD2|TRBJ2-7|NA|TRBV2
ASSALVSGRAHEQY
>NA|TRBJ1-5|NA|TRBV19
ASSSTDRNLGAQH
>NA|TRBJ1-6|NA|TRBV3-1/TRBV3-2
ASSSRVSYNSPLH
>TRBD2|TRBJ2-1|few|TRBV4-2
ASSQGGTSRHEQF
>TRBD2|TRBJ2-2|NA|TRBV7-2
ASSPGGLPVGTGELF
>TRBD2|TRBJ2-2|NA|TRBV5-1
ASSRTSGRAFTGELF
>NA|TRBJ2-3|NA|TRBV27
ASNRDGRTDTQY
>TRBD2|TRBJ2-1|NA|TRBV19
ASSITAGGGVNEQF